This T cell receptor beta chain was profiled in a study of blood T cell repertoires in COVID-19 (dated by TCRdb to 2018 to 2020). About the investigation overall: Samples covering the acute and convalescent phases of COVID-19 were provided by collaborators in the United States, Italy and Spain. The material from the prospective study consisted of cDNA or gDNA derived from T cells, B-cell-depleted T cells, or PBMCs. The repertoires were made available in a free public database intended to serve as a resource for research on the immune response to SARS-CoV-2. Samples were obtained from the ongoing ImmuneRACE study (first 160 participants) and from approximately 1,200 subjects provided by 6 global collaborators. The dataset comprised deeply sampled blood TCRbeta repertoires from subjects exposed to, actively infected with, or recovered from COVID-19. Where available, HLA class I and class II types were obtained from metadata supplied by the sample provider rather than from assay-based typing. Nearly every sample came with metadata listing a de-identified subject ID, COVID-19 status, age in years and sex.

TCRbeta CDR3 regions were amplified from genomic DNA using the immunoSEQ Assay, a bias-controlled multiplex PCR. In the paper's pipeline: The number of nucleated cells in each sample was estimated by amplification of reference gene primers within the assay. To quantify the absolute abundance of each unique TCRbeta CDR3 rearrangement, sequence reads were collapsed and filtered. For each sample, productive Simpson clonality was calculated as the square root of Simpson's diversity index across productive rearrangements. TCRdb took over this immuneACCESS table, retaining in-frame rearrangements with V and J assigned. Such tables are incomplete; in checked studies, under half of the missing clones stem from an unresolved V gene, and the remainder is unexplained. V and J calls and clone size come straight from that table; D and trimming were deduced from the DNA. Recorded for this sample are approximately 210,000 clones; 85% of them occurred a single time. The top ten clonotypes cover around 0.93% of the sample.

The CDR3 runs 13 amino acids, cysteine and phenylalanine included. Kept here is only the CDR3 DNA, which spans 39 bases and is read in frame from base 1. For CDR1 and CDR2, the germline V gene lists KGHSH and LQKENI. Deletion took 4 bases off V and 8 bases off J, with a span of 12 bases between the germline ends. In Seattle, one collaborating source enrolled patients while the infection was active and tracked those patients longitudinally over the course of disease. Collaborating institutions collected whole blood in K2EDTA tubes following their own protocols. Collaborator samples were shipped for TCRbeta analysis as frozen whole blood, isolated PBMCs, or DNA extracted from either sample type. Concerning this clone: This receptor's antigen is unknown. Base qualities are not provided; no much larger clone lies one nucleotide away.

What the research found in general, with its limitations: How much clinical and demographic metadata was included differed by source and by participant, and the metadata was provided uncurated.

The clonotype comes from a man aged 55-75 years with COVID-19, enrolled during active disease. The specimen was peripheral blood. The sequence links TRBV18 to TRBJ1-5, with no reliable assignment of the D segment. The DNA sequence reads TGTGCCAGCTCACTTGAGCGTCCAGAGCCCCAGCATTTT. Its translation is CASSLERPEPQHF.